This entry lists 6 T cell receptor beta chains sequenced from one sample in a study of T cells in Graves' hyperthyroidism and ophthalmopathy. RNA transcripts gave rise to amplified TCR beta CDR3 regions. The HTBI primer set was used in a first-round RT-PCR of the TCR CDR3. TCRdb redid the calling of the multiplex PCR reads with MiXCR, one entry per CDR3 protein. Among approximately 360,000 distinct CDR3 sequences listed, less than 20% were seen once. The source material was blood. The receptors stem from a woman between 18 and 29 years old with Graves' hyperthyroidism that later progressed to Graves' ophthalmopathy.

To note about this clonotype: Because the CDR3 is missing its conserved closing phenylalanine or tryptophan, this is likely a read error. The CDR3 reads CASIIWDRTLSYQPQHS. The CDR3 DNA reads as TGTGCCAGTATCATATGGGACAGAACCCTTTCATATCAGCCCCAGCATTCT. This chain connects TRBV19 to TRBJ1-5; 7 bases align to TRBD1. CDR1 and CDR2 from the germline V gene are LNHDA and SQIVND (reference sequence). The V and J ends lost 7 bases and 5 bases, in that order; junction bases with no gene match: 17. There are 17 residues in the CDR3.

This clonotype has a handful of counts. The V and J genes are TRBV7-9 and TRBJ1-3; TRBD1 matches at 7 bases. CDR1 and CDR2 from the germline V gene are SEHNR and FQNEAQ (reference sequence). The CDR3 contains 17 residues. The V segment lost 5 bases and the J segment 0 bases; nucleotides outside the gene matches: 10. For the CDR3, the DNA is TGTGCCAGCAGCCCCACACCGGGACAGTACTCTGGAAACACCATATATTTT. Amino acids: CASSPTPGQYSGNTIYF.

With regard to this clonotype: One end of the junction varies from germline; a read error may be responsible. This chain joins TRBV20-1 and TRBJ1-2; 10 nucleotides match TRBD1. From germline, CDR1 is DFQATT and CDR2 SNEGSKA (reference sequence). This CDR3 is 15 amino acids long. CDR3 protein: CSARPRQGANYGSTF. CDR3 in DNA: TGCAGTGCTCGACCGCGACAGGGGGCGAACTATGGCTCCACCTTC.

Many counts were recorded for this clonotype. This rearrangement joins TRBV7-2 to TRBJ2-2; D is uncertain. Between the trimmed V and J ends, which lost 2 bases and 6 bases, there was a span of 13 bases. The CDR3 loop spans 15 amino acids. In germline, CDR1 is SGHTA, CDR2 FQGNSA. CDR3 nucleotides: TGTGCCAGCAGCTTATCACTAATTGGAGCCGGGGAGCTGTTTTTT. Amino acids: CASSLSLIGAGELFF.

This clonotype has only a few counts. The chain is built from TRBV6-5 and TRBJ1-3; perhaps TRBD1 as D (6 bases). V was shortened by 0 bases and J by 7 bases, with 10 bases between the two germline ends. The germline V gene encodes CDR1 MNHEY and CDR2 SVGAGI. The CDR3 is 14 residues long. CDR3 region: CASSYSQGSNTIYF. The CDR3 nucleotides are TGTGCCAGCAGTTACTCCCAGGGGAGTAACACCATATATTTT.

The chain links TRBV6-2 or TRBV6-3 to TRBJ2-7; D may correspond to TRBD1 or TRBD2 (5 bases each). CDR1 is MNHEY and CDR2 is SVGEGT in the germline V gene. The V gene lost 7 bases and the J gene lost 6 bases, with 28 bases spanning the gap. The CDR3 runs 17 residues. CDR3 in amino acids: CASNTPQPGRNSGEQYF. The CDR3 DNA reads as TGTGCCAGCAACACACCCCAACCGGGACGGAATTCGGGCGAGCAGTACTTC.